Described below is a single TCR beta chain sequence and its context. Its antigen remains unknown. The data derive from a study of cytomegalovirus exposure and HLA in healthy donors. Study details: The approximately 120 validation repertoires used the same platform as the 666 first-cohort repertoires, a later analysis reported. Findings and limits, study-wide: TCR sequences were mostly rare, though some public TCRs occurred in many donors. About 180 TCR beta chains were listed as cytomegalovirus-associated. Subsequent analysis found a tendency for first-cohort TCR clusters to co-occur within the 120 or so validation repertoires.

The germline gives CDR1 SGHAT, CDR2 FQNNGV. This CDR3 is built from 16 residues. Trimming cost V 4 bases and J 4 bases, with 17 bases left between them. Clones were sequenced by immunoSEQ multiplex PCR, and TCRdb holds only the in-frame ones, with some missing. The table lists over 45,000 clones, about 92% of them singletons. The receptor was derived from a man younger than 35 in good health and CMV-seronegative. Material for sequencing was PBMCs. This chain links TRBV11-2 with TRBJ2-1; a possible D gene is TRBD2 (5 bases). CDR3 amino acids: CASSSGSSGGYNEQFF. In nucleotides, the CDR3 is TGTGCCAGCAGCTCCGGGTCCAGCGGCGGGTACAATGAGCAGTTCTTC.